This paragraph reports one T cell receptor (beta chain). The source of the sample is a study of blood T cell repertoires in COVID-19. The V gene lost 5 bases and the J gene lost 0 bases, with 11 bases spanning the gap. This CDR3 contains 15 residues. Germline lookup yields CDR1 SEHNR and CDR2 FQNEAQ (reference sequence). Only in-frame clones appear in the TCRdb table, and some are missing; sequencing was by immunoSEQ multiplex PCR. The table shows 200,000 to 250,000 clones, with approximately 80% occurring only once. Sequencing used peripheral blood. The gene calls are TRBV7-9 and TRBJ2-1; possible D gene TRBD2, 6 bases. This TCR was sampled from a man aged 25 to 45 with active or convalescent COVID-19. This CDR3 is CASSPRELSYNEQFF. The CDR3 nucleotides read TGTGCCAGCAGCCCCCGGGAGCTCTCCTACAATGAGCAGTTCTTC. The complete variable domain, with remaining parts taken from reference TRBV7-9 and TRBJ2-1, reads DTGVSQNPRHKITKRGQNVTFRCDPISEHNRLYWYRQTLGQGPEFLTYFQNEAQLEKSRLLSDRFSAERPKGSFSTLEIQRTEQGDSAMYLCASSPRELSYNEQFFGPGTRLTVL.